What follows is one T cell receptor beta chain and its context. This CDR3 has 16 residues. From germline, CDR1 is MNHEY and CDR2 SVGAGI. V lost 1 base and J lost 4; bases outside the gene matches: 7. Clones were sequenced by immunoSEQ multiplex PCR, and TCRdb holds only the in-frame ones, with some missing. The data show 350,000 or so clones, with 70% to 90% seen just once and around 0.8% held by the top ten. These data come from a study of cytomegalovirus exposure and HLA in healthy donors. The specimen sequenced was PBMCs. The rearrangement uses TRBV6-5 and TRBJ1-1; TRBD1 matches 9 bases. This receptor was taken from a woman in her late teens or twenties in good health and CMV-seronegative. The chain's CDR3 is CASSYWGRTGATEAFF. The DNA for the CDR3 is TGTGCCAGCAGTTACTGGGGAAGGACAGGGGCCACTGAAGCTTTCTTT.